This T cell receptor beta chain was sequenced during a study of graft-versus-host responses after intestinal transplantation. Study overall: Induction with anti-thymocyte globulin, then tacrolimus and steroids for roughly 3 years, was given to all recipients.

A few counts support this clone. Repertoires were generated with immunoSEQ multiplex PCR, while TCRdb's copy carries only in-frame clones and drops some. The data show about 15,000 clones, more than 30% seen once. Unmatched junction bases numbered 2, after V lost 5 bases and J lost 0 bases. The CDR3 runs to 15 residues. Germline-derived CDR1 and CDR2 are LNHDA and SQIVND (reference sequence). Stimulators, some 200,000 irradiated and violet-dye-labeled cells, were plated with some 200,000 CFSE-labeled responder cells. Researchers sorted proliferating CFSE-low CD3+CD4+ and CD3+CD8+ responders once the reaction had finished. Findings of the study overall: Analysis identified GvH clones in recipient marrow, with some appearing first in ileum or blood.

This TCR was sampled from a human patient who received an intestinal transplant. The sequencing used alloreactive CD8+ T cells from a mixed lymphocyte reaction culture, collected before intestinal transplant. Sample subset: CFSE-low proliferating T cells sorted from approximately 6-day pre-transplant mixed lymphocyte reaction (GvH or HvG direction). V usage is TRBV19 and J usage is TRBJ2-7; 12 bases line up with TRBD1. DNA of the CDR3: TGTGCCAGTAGTTGGGGACAGGGGGCCTCCTACGAGCAGTACTTC. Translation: CASSWGQGASYEQYF.